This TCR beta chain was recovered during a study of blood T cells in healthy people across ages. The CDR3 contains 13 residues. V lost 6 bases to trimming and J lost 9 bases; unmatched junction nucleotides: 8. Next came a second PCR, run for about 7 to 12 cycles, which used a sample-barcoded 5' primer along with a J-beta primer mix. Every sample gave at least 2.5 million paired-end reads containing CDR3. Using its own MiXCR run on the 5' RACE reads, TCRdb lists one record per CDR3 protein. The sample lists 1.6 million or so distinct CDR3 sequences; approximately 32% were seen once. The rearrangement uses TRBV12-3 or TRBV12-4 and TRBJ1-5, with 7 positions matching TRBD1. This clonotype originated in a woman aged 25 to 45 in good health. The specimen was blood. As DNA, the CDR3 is TGTGCCAGCAGCCTGGGACAGTCAATGCCCCAGCATTTT. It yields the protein CASSLGQSMPQHF.